This T cell receptor (beta chain) is from a study of early T cells in non-severe SARS-CoV-2 infection. Study-level results: Lookups in VDJdb leaned toward anti-spike CD8 responses and missed private and CD4 specificities.

This clonotype was found many times. Antigen unknown. TCRdb processed the 5' RACE reads anew with MiXCR; each CDR3 protein has one entry. Of roughly 50,000 distinct CDR3 sequences listed, about 9.3% were seen once; the top ten hold under 15%. This TCR was sampled from an adult who was a healthcare worker with PCR-confirmed SARS-CoV-2 infection or an uninfected control (not recorded which). The sample consisted of whole blood.

The CDR3 DNA is TGTGCCAGCAGCTTAGGGACTAGCGAGTACTTC. It yields the protein CASSLGTSEYF. V gene TRBV11-2 combines with J gene TRBJ2-7, with 9 bases lining up with TRBD2. J lost 11 bases, V lost 1 base, and 0 bases had no gene match. The CDR3 has 11 amino acids. Germline CDR1 and CDR2: SGHAT and FQNNGV. The full variable domain, rest sourced from reference TRBV11-2 and TRBJ2-7, is EAGVAQSPRYKIIEKRQSVAFWCNPISGHATLYWYQQILGQGPKLLIQFQNNGVVDDSQLPKDRFSAERLKGVDSTLKIQPAKLEDSAVYLCASSLGTSEYFGPGTRLTVT.